This TCR beta chain was found in a study of blood T cell repertoires in COVID-19. Clinical history as reported by participants underpinned cohort assignment. Original data processing: Estimation of nucleated cell counts relied on the amplification of reference gene primers. Profiling relied on immunoSEQ multiplex PCR, and the TCRdb table lists in-frame clones only, not all of them. V and J calls and clone size are given by that table; D and trimming were obtained from the DNA. The sample lists about 430,000 clones; 70% to 90% were seen once. Looked up from germline, CDR1 is LNHDA and CDR2 is SQIVND (reference sequence). This CDR3 spans 11 amino acids. V lost 3 bases and J lost 10; bases outside the gene matches: 0.

The sequence came from a woman in her thirties with acute COVID-19. The genes are TRBV19 and TRBJ2-1, with 7 bases fitting TRBD2. The sequenced sample consisted of PBMCs or T cells enriched from blood (not recorded which). The CDR3 nucleotides read TGTGCCAGTAGTATCGGGAGGGAGCAGTTCTTC. Protein sequence: CASSIGREQFF.